This T cell receptor beta chain was sequenced during a study of neurological immune-mediated disorders. Looked up from germline, CDR1 is MDHEN and CDR2 is SYDVKM. This CDR3 spans 15 amino acids. V dropped 3 bases and J dropped 2 bases, with 13 bases sitting between them. The unsorted libraries were prepared from 2 million PBMCs (stored at -80 C). This clonotype occurred many times. The antigen is not known. One entry per CDR3 protein results from TCRdb running MiXCR on the 5' RACE reads. The data contain some 46,000 distinct CDR3 sequences, approximately 10% of them singletons. Findings and caveats of the study: No CDR3 amino acid sequences were shared by expanded clones across subjects, suggesting private repertoires in all groups.

Sequenced material: PBMCs. The rearrangement joins TRBV28 to TRBJ2-5; D remains unclear. The sequence was obtained from a man between 65 and 85 years old with HTLV-1-associated myelopathy (HAM/TSP). The CDR3 loop is CASSFAGAIQETQYF. In DNA, the CDR3 is TGTGCCAGCAGTTTTGCCGGAGCGATACAAGAGACCCAGTACTTC.